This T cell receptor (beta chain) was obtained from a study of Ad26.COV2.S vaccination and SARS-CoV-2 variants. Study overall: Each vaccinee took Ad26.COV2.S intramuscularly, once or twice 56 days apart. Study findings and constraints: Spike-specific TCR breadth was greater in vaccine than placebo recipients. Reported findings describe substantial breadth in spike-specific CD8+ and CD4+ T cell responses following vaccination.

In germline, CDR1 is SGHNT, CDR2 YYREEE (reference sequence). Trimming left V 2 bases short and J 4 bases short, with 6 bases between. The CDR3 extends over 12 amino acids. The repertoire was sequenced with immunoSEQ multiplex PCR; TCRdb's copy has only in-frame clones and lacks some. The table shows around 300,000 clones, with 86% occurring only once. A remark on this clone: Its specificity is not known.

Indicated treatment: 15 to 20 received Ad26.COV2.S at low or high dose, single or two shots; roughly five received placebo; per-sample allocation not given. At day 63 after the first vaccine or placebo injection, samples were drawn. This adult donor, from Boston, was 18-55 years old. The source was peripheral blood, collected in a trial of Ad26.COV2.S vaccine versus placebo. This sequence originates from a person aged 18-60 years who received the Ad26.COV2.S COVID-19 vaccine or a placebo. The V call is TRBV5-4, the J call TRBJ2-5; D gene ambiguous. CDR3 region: CASSFGVETQYF. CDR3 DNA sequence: TGTGCCAGCAGCTTCGGTGTAGAGACCCAGTACTTC.